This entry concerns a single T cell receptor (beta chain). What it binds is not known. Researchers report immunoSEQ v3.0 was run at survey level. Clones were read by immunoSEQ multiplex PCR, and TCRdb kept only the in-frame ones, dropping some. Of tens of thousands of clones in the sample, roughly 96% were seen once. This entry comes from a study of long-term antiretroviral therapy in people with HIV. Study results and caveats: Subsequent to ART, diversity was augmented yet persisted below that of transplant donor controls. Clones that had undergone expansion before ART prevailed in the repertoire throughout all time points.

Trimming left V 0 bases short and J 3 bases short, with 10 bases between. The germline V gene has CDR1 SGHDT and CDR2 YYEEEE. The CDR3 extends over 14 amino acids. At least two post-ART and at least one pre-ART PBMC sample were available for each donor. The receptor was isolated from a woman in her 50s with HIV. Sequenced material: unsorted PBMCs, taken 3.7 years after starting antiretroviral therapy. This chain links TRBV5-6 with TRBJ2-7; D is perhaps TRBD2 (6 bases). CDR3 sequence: CASSLGWGGYEQYF. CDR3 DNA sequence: TGTGCCAGCAGCTTGGGTTGGGGAGGCTACGAGCAGTACTTC. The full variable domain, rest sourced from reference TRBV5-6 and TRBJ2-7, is DAGVTQSPTHLIKTRGQQVTLRCSPKSGHDTVSWYQQALGQGPQFIFQYYEEEERQRGNFPDRFSGHQFPNYSSELNVNALLLGDSALYLCASSLGWGGYEQYFGPGTRLTVT.